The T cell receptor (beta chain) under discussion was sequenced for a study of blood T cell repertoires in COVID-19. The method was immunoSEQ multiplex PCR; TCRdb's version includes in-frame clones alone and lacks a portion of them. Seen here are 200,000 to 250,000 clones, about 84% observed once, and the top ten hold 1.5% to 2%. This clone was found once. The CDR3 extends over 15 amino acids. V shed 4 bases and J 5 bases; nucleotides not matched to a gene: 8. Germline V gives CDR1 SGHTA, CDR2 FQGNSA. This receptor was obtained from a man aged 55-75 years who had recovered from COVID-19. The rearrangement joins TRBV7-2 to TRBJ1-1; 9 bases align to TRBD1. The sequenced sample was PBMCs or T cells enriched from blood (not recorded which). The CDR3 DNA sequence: TGTGCCAGCAGCTCCCGGGACAGGGTCTCTACTGAAGCTTTCTTT. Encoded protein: CASSSRDRVSTEAFF.